A selection of T cell receptor beta chains follows, all from one sample in a study of T cell responses to AZD1222 COVID-19 vaccine. The data were produced by immunoSEQ multiplex PCR, yet TCRdb's version contains in-frame clones alone and is incomplete. This sample has 50,000 to 60,000 clones, with approximately 89% found just once. This material consisted of peripheral blood, taken on day 0 of AZD1222 vaccination. Receptor source: an adult in good health. CDR3s include the opening cysteine and the closing phenylalanine or tryptophan. Each record gives: V gene, D gene, J gene, clone size, CDR3 protein, CDR3 DNA. The D gene is left open where the match is weak. Size values are once, few and many counts, or a class for expanded clones, and some rows have none.

TRBV4-3	TRBD2	TRBJ2-1	-	CASSQGVAGGGNEQFF	TGCGCCAGCAGCCAAGGCGTAGCGGGAGGGGGGAATGAGCAGTTCTTC
TRBV19	-	TRBJ1-4	once	CASSIMFGREKLFF	TGTGCCAGTAGTATAATGTTTGGTCGTGAAAAACTGTTTTTT
TRBV7-8	-	TRBJ2-5	once	CASSLARLAGETQYF	TGTGCCAGCAGCTTAGCAAGGCTAGCAGGCGAGACCCAGTACTTC
TRBV6-5	-	TRBJ1-3	-	CASSYKAGNTIYF	TGTGCCAGCAGTTACAAAGCCGGAAACACCATATATTTT
TRBV6-1	TRBD1	TRBJ1-5	-	CASSETGLGNQPQHF	TGTGCCAGCAGTGAGACAGGGTTAGGCAATCAGCCCCAGCATTTT
TRBV3-1/TRBV3-2	TRBD2	TRBJ2-5	-	CASSRTSGRAETQYF	TGTGCCAGCAGCCGGACTAGCGGGAGGGCGGAGACCCAGTACTTC
TRBV10-1	-	TRBJ1-4	-	CASSEGGGNEKLFF	TGCGCCAGCAGTGAAGGAGGAGGTAATGAAAAACTGTTTTTT
TRBV6-2/TRBV6-3	TRBD1	TRBJ1-5	-	CASSYMAGGSPQHF	TGTGCCAGCAGTTACATGGCAGGGGGAAGTCCCCAGCATTTT
TRBV2	TRBD1	TRBJ2-2	-	CASSGNSYRGLMNTGELFF	TGTGCCAGCAGCGGAAACTCATACAGGGGTCTTATGAACACCGGGGAGCTGTTTTTT
TRBV5-4	-	TRBJ2-3	-	CASSPDVASTDTQYF	TGTGCCAGCAGCCCGGACGTAGCTAGCACAGATACGCAGTATTTT
TRBV19	TRBD1	TRBJ2-7	-	CASSTGQGTSEQYF	TGTGCCAGTAGTACCGGACAGGGGACGAGCGAGCAGTACTTC
TRBV7-2	TRBD1	TRBJ1-1	-	CASSLPDRATEAFF	TGTGCCAGCAGCTTACCGGACAGGGCCACTGAAGCTTTCTTT
TRBV6-5	TRBD2	TRBJ2-7	-	CASSPLAGEGHEQYF	TGTGCCAGCAGTCCTCTAGCGGGAGAAGGCCACGAGCAGTACTTC
TRBV11-1	-	TRBJ1-1	-	CASSSGLNTEAFF	TGTGCCAGCAGCTCGGGACTTAACACTGAAGCTTTCTTT
TRBV5-6	TRBD2	TRBJ2-1	-	CASSLEGPYVREDEQFF	TGTGCCAGCAGCTTGGAGGGGCCATATGTTCGGGAGGATGAGCAGTTCTTC
TRBV10-3	-	TRBJ1-1	-	CAISQETGRTEAFF	TGTGCCATCAGTCAGGAGACAGGAAGGACTGAAGCTTTCTTT
TRBV11-3	TRBD2	TRBJ2-5	-	CASSLRLAGQETQYF	TGTGCCAGCAGCTTGAGACTAGCGGGGCAAGAGACCCAGTACTTC
TRBV7-8	TRBD2	TRBJ2-5	-	CASSLVPSGGQETQYF	TGTGCCAGCAGCTTAGTACCTAGCGGAGGCCAAGAGACCCAGTACTTC
TRBV7-3	TRBD1	TRBJ2-5	-	CASSGQGGETQYF	TGTGCCAGCAGCGGACAGGGCGGGGAGACCCAGTACTTC
TRBV10-3	-	TRBJ1-5	-	CATSRDPREPQHF	TGTGCCACCTCCCGGGACCCCCGGGAGCCCCAGCATTTT
TRBV30	TRBD2	TRBJ2-1	-	CAWSGTSPYGQFF	TGTGCCTGGAGCGGGACTAGCCCCTATGGGCAGTTCTTC
TRBV4-3	-	TRBJ2-7	-	CASSQDREQSYEQYF	TGCGCCAGCAGCCAAGATAGGGAACAGTCATACGAGCAGTACTTC
TRBV9	-	TRBJ2-3	-	CASSVEGVRGDTQYF	TGTGCCAGCAGCGTAGAGGGAGTACGAGGGGATACGCAGTATTTT
TRBV6-5	-	TRBJ1-3	-	CASSYMRAGNTIYF	TGTGCCAGCAGTTACATGCGGGCTGGAAACACCATATATTTT
TRBV29-1	-	TRBJ1-1	-	CSVLPDRDTTEAFF	TGCAGCGTGCTTCCGGACCGCGATACGACTGAAGCTTTCTTT
TRBV5-1	-	TRBJ2-2	-	CASSPGPQNTGELFF	TGCGCCAGCAGCCCGGGACCACAAAACACCGGGGAGCTGTTTTTT
TRBV6-5	TRBD1	TRBJ1-1	-	CATILQGSRTEAFF	TGTGCCACTATATTACAGGGGTCCCGCACTGAAGCTTTCTTT
TRBV21-1	-	TRBJ2-1	-	CASSKASTSYNEQFF	TGTGCCAGCAGCAAAGCCTCAACGTCCTACAATGAGCAGTTCTTC
TRBV7-9	-	TRBJ1-1	few	CASSSDRGFTEAFF	TGTGCCAGCAGCTCGGACCGCGGCTTCACTGAAGCTTTCTTT
TRBV19	-	TRBJ1-1	-	CASSIVGGNTEAFF	TGTGCCAGTAGTATTGTAGGTGGCAACACTGAAGCTTTCTTT
TRBV4-2	-	TRBJ2-7	once	CASSQGTVTPYEQYF	TGTGCCAGCAGCCAAGGGACGGTGACGCCCTACGAGCAGTACTTC
TRBV24-1	-	TRBJ1-5	-	CATSDRPRGGPNQPQHF	TGTGCCACCAGTGATCGTCCCCGGGGGGGCCCCAATCAGCCCCAGCATTTT
TRBV7-3	TRBD2	TRBJ2-1	-	CASSLGREYDNEQFF	TGTGCCAGCAGCTTAGGGCGGGAGTACGACAATGAGCAGTTCTTC
TRBV5-8	-	TRBJ2-2	-	CASSIVVGTDTGELFF	TGTGCCAGCAGCATAGTGGTCGGGACGGACACCGGGGAGCTGTTTTTT
TRBV19	TRBD1	TRBJ2-7	-	CASSKDRATYEQYF	TGTGCCAGTAGTAAGGACAGGGCCACCTACGAGCAGTACTTC
TRBV24-1	TRBD2	TRBJ2-2	-	CATSGPTSPGLAGKANTGELFF	TGTGCCACCAGCGGTCCCACCTCCCCGGGACTAGCGGGGAAAGCGAACACCGGGGAGCTGTTTTTT
TRBV2	-	TRBJ1-4	-	CASSLTGYNEKLFF	TGTGCCAGTTCATTGACAGGTTATAATGAAAAACTGTTTTTT
TRBV5-6	-	TRBJ1-4	-	CASSLTLSEKLFF	TGTGCCAGCAGCTTGACTCTATCCGAAAAACTGTTTTTT
TRBV7-2	TRBD1	TRBJ1-5	-	CASSAQGTVNQPQHF	TGTGCCAGCAGCGCCCAGGGGACAGTAAATCAGCCCCAGCATTTT
TRBV5-1	-	TRBJ2-7	-	CASSPQGYEQYF	TGCGCCAGCAGCCCTCAGGGCTACGAGCAGTACTTC